This T cell receptor beta chain was recorded in a study of technical replicates of blood from a few donors. The table came from immunoSEQ multiplex PCR; TCRdb's copy has only in-frame clones and leaves some out. Of 80,000 or so clones in the sample, under 95% were seen once. The sample taken for sequencing was T cells isolated from PBMCs. This TCR was recovered from a human donor in good health.

CDR3 sequence (DNA): TGTGCCAGCAGCTCGGGATACTACTATGGCTACACCTTC. This encodes CASSSGYYYGYTF. The J gene is TRBJ1-2, the V gene TRBV27; no firm D call. With 6 bases removed from V and 3 bases from J, the gap between germline ends came to 11 bases. The CDR3 spans 13 residues. Germline V CDR1 and CDR2: MNHEY, SMNVEV (reference sequence).